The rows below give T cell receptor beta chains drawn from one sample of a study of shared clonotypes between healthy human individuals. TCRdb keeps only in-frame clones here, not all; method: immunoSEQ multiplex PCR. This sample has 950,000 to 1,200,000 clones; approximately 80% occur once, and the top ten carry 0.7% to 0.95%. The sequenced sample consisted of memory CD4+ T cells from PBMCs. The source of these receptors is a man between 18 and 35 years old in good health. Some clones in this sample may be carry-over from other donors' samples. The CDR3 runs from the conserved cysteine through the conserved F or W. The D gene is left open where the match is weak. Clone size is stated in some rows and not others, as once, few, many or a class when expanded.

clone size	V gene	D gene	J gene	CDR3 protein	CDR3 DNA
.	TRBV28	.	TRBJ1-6	CASSLPRPYDSPLHF	TGTGCCAGCAGTTTACCTCGGCCCTATGATTCACCCCTCCACTTT
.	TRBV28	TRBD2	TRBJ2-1	CASSLTSGRAYNEQFF	TGTGCCAGCAGCCTCACCAGCGGGAGGGCCTACAATGAGCAGTTCTTC
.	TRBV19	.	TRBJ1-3	CASSMIQIAGNTIYF	TGTGCCAGTAGTATGATACAGATCGCTGGAAACACCATATATTTT
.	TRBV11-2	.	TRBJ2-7	CASSLVLSLSSYEQYF	TGTGCCAGCAGCTTAGTCCTTTCACTGAGCTCCTACGAGCAGTACTTC
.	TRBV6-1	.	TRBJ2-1	CASSELRDTGRGQFF	TGTGCCAGCAGTGAACTGAGGGACACAGGCCGGGGGCAGTTCTTC
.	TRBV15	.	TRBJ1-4	CATSREATNEKLFF	TGTGCCACCAGCAGAGAAGCAACTAATGAAAAACTGTTTTTT
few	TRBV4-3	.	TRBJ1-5	CASSPSWGSSNQPQHF	TGCGCCAGCAGCCCCTCCTGGGGCAGTAGCAATCAGCCCCAGCATTTT
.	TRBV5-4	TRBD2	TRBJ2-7	CASSRGTSGSREQYF	TGTGCCAGCAGCAGGGGGACTAGCGGGAGCCGCGAGCAGTACTTC
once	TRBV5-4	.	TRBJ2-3	CASSFLTRTDTQYF	TGTGCCAGCAGCTTCCTCACTAGAACAGATACGCAGTATTTT
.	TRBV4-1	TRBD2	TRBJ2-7	CASSQGGLAGVYEQYF	TGCGCCAGCAGCCAAGGCGGACTAGCGGGAGTCTACGAGCAGTACTTC
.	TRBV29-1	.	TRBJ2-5	CSVDTGRSETQYF	TGCAGCGTTGATACAGGGAGGTCAGAGACCCAGTACTTC
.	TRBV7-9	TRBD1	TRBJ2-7	CASSSGGTGGYEQYF	TGTGCCAGCAGCTCCGGCGGGACAGGGGGCTACGAGCAGTACTTC
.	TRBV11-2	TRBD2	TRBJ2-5	CASSWGLAGGRGETQYF	TGTGCCAGCAGCTGGGGACTAGCGGGAGGAAGGGGCGAGACCCAGTACTTC
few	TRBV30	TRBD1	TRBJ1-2	CAWSVFATGGAGYTF	TGTGCCTGGAGTGTATTCGCGACAGGGGGCGCTGGCTACACCTTC
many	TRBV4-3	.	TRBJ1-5	CASSQDRNQPQHF	TGCGCCAGCAGCCAAGATAGGAATCAGCCCCAGCATTTT
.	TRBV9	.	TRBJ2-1	CASSLFEGVGDEQFF	TGTGCCAGCAGCCTTTTTGAGGGAGTAGGGGATGAGCAGTTCTTC
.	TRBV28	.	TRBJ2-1	CASSLEGSSYNEQFF	TGTGCCAGCAGTTTAGAAGGGAGCTCCTACAATGAGCAGTTCTTC
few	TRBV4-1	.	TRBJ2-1	CASSLPGGSYNEQFF	TGCGCCAGCAGCCTCCCAGGCGGCTCCTACAATGAGCAGTTCTTC
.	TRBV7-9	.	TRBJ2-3	CASSRSERDTQYF	TGTGCCAGCAGCCGATCGGAGCGAGATACGCAGTATTTT
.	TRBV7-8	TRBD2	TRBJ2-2	CASSTTSGGNTGELFF	TGTGCCAGCAGCACAACGAGCGGGGGGAACACCGGGGAGCTGTTTTTT
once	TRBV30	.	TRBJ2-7	CAWRGDKTYEQYF	TGTGCCTGGAGGGGGGACAAGACCTACGAGCAGTACTTC
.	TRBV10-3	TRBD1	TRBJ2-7	CAIRPGQGSHEQYF	TGTGCCATCAGGCCGGGACAGGGGAGCCACGAGCAGTACTTC
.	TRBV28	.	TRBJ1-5	CASTWGRVQPQHF	TGTGCCAGCACCTGGGGGAGGGTCCAGCCCCAGCATTTT
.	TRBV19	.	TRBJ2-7	CASSRATYGGGRSEQYF	TGTGCCAGTAGTCGCGCAACTTATGGGGGAGGAAGAAGCGAGCAGTACTTC
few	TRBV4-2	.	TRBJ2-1	CASSQEFSLYNEQFF	TGTGCCAGCAGCCAAGAATTTAGCCTATACAATGAGCAGTTCTTC
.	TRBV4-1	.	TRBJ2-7	CASSQLRISVGDSYEQYF	TGCGCCAGCAGCCAACTAAGGATCTCAGTCGGGGACTCCTACGAGCAGTACTTC
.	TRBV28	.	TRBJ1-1	CASSLQTMNTEAFF	TGTGCCAGCAGTTTGCAGACGATGAACACTGAAGCTTTCTTT
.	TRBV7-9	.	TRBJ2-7	CASSLVGLYSYEQYF	TGTGCCAGCAGCTTAGTTGGTCTATACTCCTACGAGCAGTACTTC
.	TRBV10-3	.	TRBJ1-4	CATKGDQNEKLFF	TGTGCCACCAAGGGTGACCAAAATGAAAAACTGTTTTTT
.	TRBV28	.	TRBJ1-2	CASSFGQGYGYTF	TGTGCCAGCAGTTTCGGTCAGGGATATGGCTACACCTTC
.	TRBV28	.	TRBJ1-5	CASNRVGISNQPQHF	TGTGCCAGTAACAGGGTGGGGATTAGCAATCAGCCCCAGCATTTT
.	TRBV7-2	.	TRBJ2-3	CASTLIPGRSTDTQYF	TGTGCCAGCACCTTGATTCCGGGACGGAGCACAGATACGCAGTATTTT
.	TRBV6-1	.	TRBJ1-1	CASSELDGGGRAFF	TGTGCCAGCAGTGAATTGGACGGGGGAGGTAGAGCTTTCTTT
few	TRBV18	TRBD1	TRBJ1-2	CASSPPVRTGGYGYTF	TGTGCCAGCTCACCACCGGTTAGGACAGGGGGCTATGGCTACACCTTC
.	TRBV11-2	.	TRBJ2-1	CASSYRASANSYNEQFF	TGTGCCAGCAGCTATCGTGCTAGCGCAAACTCCTACAATGAGCAGTTCTTC
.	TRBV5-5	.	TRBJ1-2	CASSLPPPRTGYTF	TGTGCCAGCAGCCTGCCGCCCCCAAGGACGGGCTACACCTTC
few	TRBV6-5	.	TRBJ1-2	CASSPFGGMWSGYTF	TGTGCCAGCAGTCCATTCGGAGGGATGTGGAGTGGCTACACCTTC